Listed here is a single T cell receptor beta chain. The sample belongs to a study of cytomegalovirus exposure and HLA in healthy donors. Amplification used 60 Vbeta primers and 13 Jbeta primers. TCRdb's table, derived via immunoSEQ multiplex PCR, lists solely in-frame clones and lacks some. The sample includes 90,000 to 120,000 clones, about 80% of them seen just once. V lost 4 bases, J lost 1 base, and 8 bases lay in between. Germline V CDR1 and CDR2: WNHNN, SYGVQD (reference sequence). The CDR3 is made up of 14 amino acids. This TCR was recovered from a man aged 25 to 40 in good health and CMV-seropositive. The material sequenced was PBMCs. V usage is TRBV10-1 and J usage is TRBJ1-3, with a tentative D call TRBD1 (5 bases). The CDR3 region is CASSAGTSGNTIYF. The CDR3 DNA is TGCGCCAGCAGTGCAGGGACTTCTGGAAACACCATATATTTT.